The T cell receptor (beta chain) described here comes from a study of patients and donors after allogeneic stem cell transplantation. This clonotype was detected a few times. Each CDR3 protein is one row after TCRdb ran MiXCR on the RT-PCR reads. The table lists around 150,000 distinct CDR3 sequences, over 35% of them singletons. V was clipped by 1 base and J by 9 bases; unmatched bases: 6. Per germline, CDR1 KGHDR and CDR2 SFDVKD. This CDR3 comprises 16 residues. Sequencing input: blood, either unsorted or a sorted T cell fraction (not recorded which). This chain links TRBV24-1 with TRBJ2-1; 12 nucleotides match TRBD2. The clonotype comes from a human donor who was either an allogeneic HSCT recipient or a stem cell or donor lymphocyte infusion donor (not recorded which). It is not recorded whose cells these are; they may come from a transplant donor. For the CDR3, the DNA is TGTGCCACCAGTGATTTTCCTAGCGGGGGGGAAGGTGAGCAGTTCTTC. Protein product: CATSDFPSGGEGEQFF.